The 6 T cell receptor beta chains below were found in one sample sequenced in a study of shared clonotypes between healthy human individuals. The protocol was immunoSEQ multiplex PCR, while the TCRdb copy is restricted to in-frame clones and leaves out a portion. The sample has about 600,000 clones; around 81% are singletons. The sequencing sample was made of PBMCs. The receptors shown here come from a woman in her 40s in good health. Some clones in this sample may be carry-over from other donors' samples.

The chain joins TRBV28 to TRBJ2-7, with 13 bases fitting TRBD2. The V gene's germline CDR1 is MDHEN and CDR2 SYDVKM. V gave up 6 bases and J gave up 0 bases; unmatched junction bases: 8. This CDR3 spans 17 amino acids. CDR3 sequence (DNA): TGTGCCAGCAGGCCCGGGACTAGCGGGATGGGCTCCTACGAGCAGTACTTC. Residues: CASRPGTSGMGSYEQYF.

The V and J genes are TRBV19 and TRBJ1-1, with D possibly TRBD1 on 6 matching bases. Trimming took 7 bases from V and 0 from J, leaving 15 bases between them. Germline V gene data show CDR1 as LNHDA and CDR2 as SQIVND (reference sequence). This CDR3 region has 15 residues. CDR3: CASNRGGAVNTEAFF. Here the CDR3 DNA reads TGTGCCAGTAATCGGGGGGGCGCAGTGAACACTGAAGCTTTCTTT. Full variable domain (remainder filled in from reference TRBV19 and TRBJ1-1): DGGITQSPKYLFRKEGQNVTLSCEQNLNHDAMYWYRQDPGQGLRLIYYSQIVNDFQKGDIAEGYSVSREKKESFPLTVTSAQKNPTAFYLCASNRGGAVNTEAFFGQGTRLTVV.

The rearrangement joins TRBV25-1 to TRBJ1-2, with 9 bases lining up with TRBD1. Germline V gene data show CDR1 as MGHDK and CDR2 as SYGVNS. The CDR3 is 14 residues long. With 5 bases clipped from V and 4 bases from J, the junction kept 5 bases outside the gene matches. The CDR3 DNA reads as TGTGCCAGCAGTTTCGGGACAGGGAGCTATGGCTACACCTTC. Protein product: CASSFGTGSYGYTF.

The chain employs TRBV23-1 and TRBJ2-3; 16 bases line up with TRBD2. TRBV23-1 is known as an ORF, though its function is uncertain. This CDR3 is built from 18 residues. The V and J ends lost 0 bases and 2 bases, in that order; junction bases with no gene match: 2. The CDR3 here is CASSQSGLAGGDTDTQYF. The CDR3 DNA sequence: TGCGCCAGCAGTCAATCGGGACTAGCGGGAGGGGACACAGATACGCAGTATTTT.

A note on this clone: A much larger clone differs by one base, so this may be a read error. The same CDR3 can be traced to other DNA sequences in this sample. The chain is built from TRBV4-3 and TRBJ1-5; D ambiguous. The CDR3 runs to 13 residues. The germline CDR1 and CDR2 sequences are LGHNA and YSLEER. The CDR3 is CASSQDREQPQHF. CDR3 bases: TGCGCCAGCAGCCAAGATCGGGAACAGCCACAGCATTTT.

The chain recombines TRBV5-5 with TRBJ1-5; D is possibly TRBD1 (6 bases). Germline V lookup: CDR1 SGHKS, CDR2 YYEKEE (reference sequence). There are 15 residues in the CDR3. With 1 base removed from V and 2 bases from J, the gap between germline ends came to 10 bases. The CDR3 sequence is CASSLLAGGNQPQHF. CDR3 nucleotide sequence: TGTGCCAGCAGCTTGCTGGCAGGGGGCAATCAGCCCCAGCATTTT. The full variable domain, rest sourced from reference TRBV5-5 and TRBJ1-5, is DAGVTQSPTHLIKTRGQQVTLRCSPISGHKSVSWYQQVLGQGPQFIFQYYEKEERGRGNFPDRFSARQFPNYSSELNVNALLLGDSALYLCASSLLAGGNQPQHFGDGTRLSIL.